This paragraph reports one T cell receptor (beta chain). Combining a sample-barcoded 5' primer with a J-beta primer mix, a second PCR ran for about 7 to 12 cycles. In TCRdb, the 5' RACE reads were re-called with MiXCR into one record per CDR3 protein. The sample yields 700,000 or so distinct CDR3 sequences, 20% to 25% seen once. The source of the sample is a study of blood T cells in healthy people across ages. The CDR3 is 13 amino acids. The germline gives CDR1 MNHEY, CDR2 SMNVEV (reference sequence). Between the trimmed V and J ends, which lost 1 base and 2 bases, there was a span of 4 bases. Material: blood. The clonotype comes from a man between 70 and 80 years old in good health. The chain couples TRBV27 to TRBJ2-3; D uncertain. The CDR3 DNA follows: TGTGCCAGCAGTTTATACACCACAGATACGCAGTATTTT. This codes for CASSLYTTDTQYF.